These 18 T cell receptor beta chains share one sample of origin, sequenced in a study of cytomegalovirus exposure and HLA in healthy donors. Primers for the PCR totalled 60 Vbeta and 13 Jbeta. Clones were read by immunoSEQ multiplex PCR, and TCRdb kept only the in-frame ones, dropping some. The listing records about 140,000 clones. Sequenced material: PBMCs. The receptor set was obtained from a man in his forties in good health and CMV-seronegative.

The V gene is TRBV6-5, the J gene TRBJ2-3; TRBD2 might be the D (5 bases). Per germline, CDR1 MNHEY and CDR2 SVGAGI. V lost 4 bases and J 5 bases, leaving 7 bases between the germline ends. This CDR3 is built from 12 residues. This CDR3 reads CASSSGGDTQYF. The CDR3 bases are TGTGCCAGCAGTTCCGGAGGAGATACGCAGTATTTT.

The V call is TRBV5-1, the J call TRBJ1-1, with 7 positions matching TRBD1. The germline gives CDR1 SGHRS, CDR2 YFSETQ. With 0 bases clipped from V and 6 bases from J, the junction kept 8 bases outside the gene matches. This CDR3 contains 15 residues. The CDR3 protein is CASSLAGQPNSEAFF. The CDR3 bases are TGCGCCAGCAGCTTGGCGGGACAGCCTAACTCTGAAGCTTTCTTT.

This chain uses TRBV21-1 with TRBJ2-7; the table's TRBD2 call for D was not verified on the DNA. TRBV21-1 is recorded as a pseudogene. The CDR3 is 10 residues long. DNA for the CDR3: TGTGCCAGCAGCACTAACGAGCAGTACTTC. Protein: CASSTNEQYF.

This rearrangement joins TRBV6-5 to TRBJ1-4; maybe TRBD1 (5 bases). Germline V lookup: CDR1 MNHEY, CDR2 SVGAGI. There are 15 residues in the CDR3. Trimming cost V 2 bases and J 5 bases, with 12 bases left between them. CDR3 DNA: TGTGCCAGCAGTTACCGCCCGGGGGTGAATGAAAAACTGTTTTTT. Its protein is CASSYRPGVNEKLFF.

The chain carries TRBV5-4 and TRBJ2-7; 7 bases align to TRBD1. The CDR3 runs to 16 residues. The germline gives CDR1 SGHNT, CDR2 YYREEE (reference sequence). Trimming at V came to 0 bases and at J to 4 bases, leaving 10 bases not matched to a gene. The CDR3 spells CASSLDRGQNYYEQYF. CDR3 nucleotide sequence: TGTGCCAGCAGCTTGGACAGGGGACAGAATTATTACGAGCAGTACTTC.

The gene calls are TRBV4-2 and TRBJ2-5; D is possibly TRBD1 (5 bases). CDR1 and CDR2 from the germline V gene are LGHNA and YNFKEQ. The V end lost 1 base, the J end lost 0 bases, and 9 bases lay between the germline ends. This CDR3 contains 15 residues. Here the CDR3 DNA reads TGTGCCAGCAGCCAAGGACAACAGGACCAAGAGACCCAGTACTTC. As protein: CASSQGQQDQETQYF.

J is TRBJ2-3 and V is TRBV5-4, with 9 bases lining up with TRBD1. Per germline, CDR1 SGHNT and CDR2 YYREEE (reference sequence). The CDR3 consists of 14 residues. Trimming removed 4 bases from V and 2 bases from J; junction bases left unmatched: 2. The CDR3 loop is CASSGDRDTDTQYF. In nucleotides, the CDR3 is TGTGCCAGCAGCGGGGACAGGGACACAGATACGCAGTATTTT.

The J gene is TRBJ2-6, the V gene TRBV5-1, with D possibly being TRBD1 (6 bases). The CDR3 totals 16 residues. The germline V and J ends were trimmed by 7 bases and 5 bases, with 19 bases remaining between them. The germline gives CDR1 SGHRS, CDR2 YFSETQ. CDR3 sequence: CASSPGEQGRANVLTF. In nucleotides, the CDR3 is TGCGCCAGCTCCCCTGGGGAGCAGGGGAGGGCCAACGTCCTGACTTTC. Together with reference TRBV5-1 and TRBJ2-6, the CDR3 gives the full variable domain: KAGVTQTPRYLIKTRGQQVTLSCSPISGHRSVSWYQQTPGQGLQFLFEYFSETQRNKGNFPGRFSGRQFSNSRSEMNVSTLELGDSALYLCASSPGEQGRANVLTFGAGSRLTVL.

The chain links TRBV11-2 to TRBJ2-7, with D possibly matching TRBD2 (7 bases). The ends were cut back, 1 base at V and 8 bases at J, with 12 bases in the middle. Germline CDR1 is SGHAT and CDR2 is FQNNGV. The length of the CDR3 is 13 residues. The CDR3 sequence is CASSLVGGGKQYF. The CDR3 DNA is TGTGCCAGCAGCTTAGTCGGCGGGGGCAAGCAGTACTTC.

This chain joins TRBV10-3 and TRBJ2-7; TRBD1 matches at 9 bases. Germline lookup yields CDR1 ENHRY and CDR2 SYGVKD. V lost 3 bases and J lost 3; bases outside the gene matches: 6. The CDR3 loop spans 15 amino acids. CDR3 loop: CAISDRDRDNYEQYF. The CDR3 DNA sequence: TGTGCCATCAGTGACCGGGACAGGGACAACTACGAGCAGTACTTC.

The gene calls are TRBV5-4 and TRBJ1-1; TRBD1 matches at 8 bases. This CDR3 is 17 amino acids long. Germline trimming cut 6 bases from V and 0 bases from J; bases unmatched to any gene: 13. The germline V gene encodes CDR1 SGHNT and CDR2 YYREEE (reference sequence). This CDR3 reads CASTYGQGARMNTEAFF. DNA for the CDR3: TGTGCCAGCACCTACGGGCAGGGGGCTCGGATGAACACTGAAGCTTTCTTT.

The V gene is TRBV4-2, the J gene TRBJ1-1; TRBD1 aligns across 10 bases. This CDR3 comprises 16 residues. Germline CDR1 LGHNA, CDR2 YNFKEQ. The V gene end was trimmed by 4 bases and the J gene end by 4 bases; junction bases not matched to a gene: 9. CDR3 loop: CASSRGQGEGGTEAFF. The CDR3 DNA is TGTGCCAGCAGCCGAGGACAGGGGGAGGGTGGCACTGAAGCTTTCTTT.

The CDR3 sequence: CASSHAEWNEQFF. The CDR3 region has the DNA TGCGCCAGCAGCCATGCAGAATGGAATGAGCAGTTCTTC. This chain links TRBV4-3 with TRBJ2-1; no definite D call. The CDR3 is 13 residues long. V lost 3 bases to trimming and J lost 7 bases, with 10 bases between them. Germline-derived CDR1 and CDR2 are LGHNA and YSLEER.

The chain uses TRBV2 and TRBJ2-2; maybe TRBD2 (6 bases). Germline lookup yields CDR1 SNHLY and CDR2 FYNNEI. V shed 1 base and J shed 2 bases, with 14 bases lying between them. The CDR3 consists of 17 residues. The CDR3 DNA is TGTGCCAGCAGTGAAGGTAGAGGGACTGCTAACACCGGGGAGCTGTTTTTT. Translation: CASSEGRGTANTGELFF.

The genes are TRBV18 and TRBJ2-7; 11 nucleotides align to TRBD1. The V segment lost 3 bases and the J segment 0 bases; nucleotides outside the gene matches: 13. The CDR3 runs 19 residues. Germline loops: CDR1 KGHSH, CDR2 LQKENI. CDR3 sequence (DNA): TGTGCCAGCTCACCTGACCTTTGGGACAGGGGGTATTACTCCTACGAGCAGTACTTC. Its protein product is CASSPDLWDRGYYSYEQYF. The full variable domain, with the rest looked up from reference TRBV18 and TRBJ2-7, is NAGVMQNPRHLVRRRGQEARLRCSPMKGHSHVYWYRQLPEEGLKFMVYLQKENIIDESGMPKERFSAEFPKEGPSILRIQQVVRGDSAAYFCASSPDLWDRGYYSYEQYFGPGTRLTVT.

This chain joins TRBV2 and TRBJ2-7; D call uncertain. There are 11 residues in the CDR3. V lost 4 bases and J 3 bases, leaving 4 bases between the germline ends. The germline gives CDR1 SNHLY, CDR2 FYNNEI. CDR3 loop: CASSAYYEQYF. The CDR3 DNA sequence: TGTGCCAGCAGTGCTTACTACGAGCAGTACTTC.

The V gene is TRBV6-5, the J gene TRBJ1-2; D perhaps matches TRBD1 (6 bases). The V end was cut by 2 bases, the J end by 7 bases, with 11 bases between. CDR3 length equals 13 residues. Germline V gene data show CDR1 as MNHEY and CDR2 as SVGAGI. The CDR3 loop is CASSYAGQTGYTF. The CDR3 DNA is TGTGCCAGCAGTTACGCTGGACAGACTGGCTACACCTTC.

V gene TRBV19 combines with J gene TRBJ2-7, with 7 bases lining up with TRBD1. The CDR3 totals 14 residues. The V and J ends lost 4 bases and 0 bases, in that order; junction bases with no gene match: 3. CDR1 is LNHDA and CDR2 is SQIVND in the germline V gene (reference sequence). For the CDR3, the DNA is TGTGCCAGTAGTAGAGACAGGGCCTCCTACGAGCAGTACTTC. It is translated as CASSRDRASYEQYF. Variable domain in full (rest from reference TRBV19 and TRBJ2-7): DGGITQSPKYLFRKEGQNVTLSCEQNLNHDAMYWYRQDPGQGLRLIYYSQIVNDFQKGDIAEGYSVSREKKESFPLTVTSAQKNPTAFYLCASSRDRASYEQYFGPGTRLTVT.